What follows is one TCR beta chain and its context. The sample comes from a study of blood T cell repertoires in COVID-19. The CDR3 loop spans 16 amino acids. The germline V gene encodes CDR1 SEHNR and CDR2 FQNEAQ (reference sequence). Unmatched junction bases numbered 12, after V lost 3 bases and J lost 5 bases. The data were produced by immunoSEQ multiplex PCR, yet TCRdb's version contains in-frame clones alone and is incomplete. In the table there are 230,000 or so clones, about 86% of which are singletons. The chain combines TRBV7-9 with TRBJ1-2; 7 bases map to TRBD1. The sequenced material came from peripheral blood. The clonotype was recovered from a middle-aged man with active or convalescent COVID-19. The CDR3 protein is CASSLGGQADAYGYTF. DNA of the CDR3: TGTGCCAGCAGCTTGGGAGGACAGGCCGACGCATATGGCTACACCTTC.